This T cell receptor beta chain was observed in a study of human CD8 memory T cell subsets. Study results and limitations: Estimates computed with Chao1 suggested greater diversity in stem-like memory T cells than in precursor exhausted T cells.

PBMC originated from healthy-donor buffy coats. The starting material, duplicate vials of under 190,000 sorted CD8+ T cells per subset, provided the RNA. Notes on this clonotype: As yet, its antigen is unknown.

Germline CDR1 is SGHRS and CDR2 is YFSETQ. CDR3 length: 13 residues. Making the TCR beta libraries relied on UMI-labeled 5' RACE. With the 5' RACE reads reprocessed, TCRdb shows one record per CDR3 protein and no DNA. The record lists about 5,400 distinct CDR3 sequences, of which the ten most abundant hold 35% to 45%. This sequence originates from a human donor in good health. The gene calls are TRBV5-1 and TRBJ2-1. The sequenced sample consisted of CD8+ effector memory T cells (TEM) sorted from PBMCs. Subset in this sample: effector memory CD8 T cells, CCR7- CD45RO+ CD95+. This chain's CDR3 is CASSLPEKGEQFF.